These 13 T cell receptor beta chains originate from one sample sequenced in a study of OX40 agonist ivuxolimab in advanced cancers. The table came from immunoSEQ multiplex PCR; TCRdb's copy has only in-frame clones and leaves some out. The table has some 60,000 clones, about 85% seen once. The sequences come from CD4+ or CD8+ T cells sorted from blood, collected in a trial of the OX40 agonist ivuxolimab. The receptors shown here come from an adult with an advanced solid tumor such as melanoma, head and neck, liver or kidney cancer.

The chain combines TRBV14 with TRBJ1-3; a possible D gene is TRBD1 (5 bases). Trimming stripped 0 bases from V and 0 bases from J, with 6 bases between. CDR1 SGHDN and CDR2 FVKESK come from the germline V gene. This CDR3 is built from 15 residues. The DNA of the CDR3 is TGTGCCAGCAGCCAAGAGGGACCCTCTGGAAACACCATATATTTT. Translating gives CASSQEGPSGNTIYF.

The CDR3 DNA reads as TGTGCCAGCAGCTTGGAGCGGGCTATCAGCTCCTACGAGCAGTACTTC. This codes for CASSLERAISSYEQYF. The chain has TRBV5-6 and TRBJ2-7; D possibly corresponds to TRBD2 (6 bases). The length of the CDR3 is 16 residues. V lost 0 bases, J lost 0 bases, and 13 bases lay in between. Germline V gives CDR1 SGHDT, CDR2 YYEEEE.

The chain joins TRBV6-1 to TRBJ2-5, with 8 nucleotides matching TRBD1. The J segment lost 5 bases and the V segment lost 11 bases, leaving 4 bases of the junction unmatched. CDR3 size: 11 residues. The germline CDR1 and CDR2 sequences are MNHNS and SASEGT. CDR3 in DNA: TGTGCCTGCGACAGGGGCGAGACCCAGTACTTC. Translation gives CACDRGETQYF.

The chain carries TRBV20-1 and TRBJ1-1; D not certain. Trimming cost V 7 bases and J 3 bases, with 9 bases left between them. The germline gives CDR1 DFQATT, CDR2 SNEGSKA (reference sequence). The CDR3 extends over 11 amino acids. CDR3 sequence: CSVRTYTEAFF. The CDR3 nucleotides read TGCAGTGTCCGTACTTACACTGAAGCTTTCTTT.

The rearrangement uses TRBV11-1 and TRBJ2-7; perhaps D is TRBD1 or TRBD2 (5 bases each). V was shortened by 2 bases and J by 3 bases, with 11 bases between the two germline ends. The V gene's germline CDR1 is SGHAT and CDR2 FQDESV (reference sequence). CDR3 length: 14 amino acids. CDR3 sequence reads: CASSLSGTDYEQYF. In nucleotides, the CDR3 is TGTGCCAGCAGCTTAAGTGGGACGGACTACGAGCAGTACTTC.

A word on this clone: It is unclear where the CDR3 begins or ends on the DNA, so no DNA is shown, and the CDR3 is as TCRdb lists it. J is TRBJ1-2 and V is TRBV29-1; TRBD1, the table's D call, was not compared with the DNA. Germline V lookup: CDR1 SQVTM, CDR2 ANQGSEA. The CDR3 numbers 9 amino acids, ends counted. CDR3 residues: CSVGTGNTF.

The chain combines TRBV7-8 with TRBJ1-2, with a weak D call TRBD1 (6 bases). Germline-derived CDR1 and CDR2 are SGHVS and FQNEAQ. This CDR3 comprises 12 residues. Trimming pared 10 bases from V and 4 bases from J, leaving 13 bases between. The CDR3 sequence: CAIPGEGYGYTF. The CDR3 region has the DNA TGTGCCATCCCAGGGGAGGGCTATGGCTACACCTTC.

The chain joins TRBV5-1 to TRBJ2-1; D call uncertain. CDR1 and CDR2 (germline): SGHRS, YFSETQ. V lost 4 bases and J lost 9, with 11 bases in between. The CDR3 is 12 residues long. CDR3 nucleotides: TGCGCCAGCAGCCACGACGAAGGTGAGCAGTTCTTC. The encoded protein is CASSHDEGEQFF.

CDR3 residues: CASSHELLAGGPTDTQYF. The CDR3 DNA follows: TGTGCCAGCAGCCACGAACTACTAGCGGGGGGGCCCACAGATACGCAGTATTTT. The J gene is TRBJ2-3, the V gene TRBV7-3; the match to TRBD2 covers 13 bases. CDR1 and CDR2 (germline): SGHTA, FQGTGA. The CDR3 loop spans 18 amino acids. V trimming: 5 bases; J trimming: 2 bases; junction bases outside the gene matches: 10. Full variable domain (outside the CDR3, taken from reference TRBV7-3 and TRBJ2-3): GAGVSQTPSNKVTEKGKYVELRCDPISGHTALYWYRQSLGQGPEFLIYFQGTGAADDSGLPNDRFFAVRPEGSVSTLKIQRTERGDSAVYLCASSHELLAGGPTDTQYFGPGTRLTVL.

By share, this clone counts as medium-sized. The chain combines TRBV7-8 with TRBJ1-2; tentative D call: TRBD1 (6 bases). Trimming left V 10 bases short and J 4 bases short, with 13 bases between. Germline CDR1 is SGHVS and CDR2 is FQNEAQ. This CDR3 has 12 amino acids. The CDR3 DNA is TGTGCCACCCAGGGGCGCGTCTATGGCTACACCTTC. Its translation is CATQGRVYGYTF. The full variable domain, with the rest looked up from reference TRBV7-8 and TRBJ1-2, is GAGVSQSPRYKVAKRGQDVALRCDPISGHVSLFWYQQALGQGPEFLTYFQNEAQLDKSGLPSDRFFAERPEGSVSTLKIQRTQQEDSAVYLCATQGRVYGYTFGSGTRLTVV.

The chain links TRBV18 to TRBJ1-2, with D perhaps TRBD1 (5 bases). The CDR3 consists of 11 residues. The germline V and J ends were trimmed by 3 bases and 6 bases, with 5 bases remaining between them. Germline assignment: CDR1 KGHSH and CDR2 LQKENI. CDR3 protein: CASSPGDGYTF. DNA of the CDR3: TGTGCCAGCTCACCGGGGGATGGCTACACCTTC.

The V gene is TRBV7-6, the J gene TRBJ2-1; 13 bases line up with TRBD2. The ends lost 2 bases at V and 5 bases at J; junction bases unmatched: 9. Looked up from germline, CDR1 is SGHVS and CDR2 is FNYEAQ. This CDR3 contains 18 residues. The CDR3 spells CASSLIPLLAGGDNEQFF. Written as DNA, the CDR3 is TGTGCCAGCAGCTTAATCCCGCTACTAGCGGGGGGGGACAATGAGCAGTTCTTC.

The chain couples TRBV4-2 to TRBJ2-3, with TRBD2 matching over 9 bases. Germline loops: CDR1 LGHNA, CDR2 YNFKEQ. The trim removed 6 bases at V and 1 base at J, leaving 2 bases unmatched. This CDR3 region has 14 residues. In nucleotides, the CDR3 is TGTGCCAGCAGACTAGCGGGTGGCACAGATACGCAGTATTTT. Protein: CASRLAGGTDTQYF.